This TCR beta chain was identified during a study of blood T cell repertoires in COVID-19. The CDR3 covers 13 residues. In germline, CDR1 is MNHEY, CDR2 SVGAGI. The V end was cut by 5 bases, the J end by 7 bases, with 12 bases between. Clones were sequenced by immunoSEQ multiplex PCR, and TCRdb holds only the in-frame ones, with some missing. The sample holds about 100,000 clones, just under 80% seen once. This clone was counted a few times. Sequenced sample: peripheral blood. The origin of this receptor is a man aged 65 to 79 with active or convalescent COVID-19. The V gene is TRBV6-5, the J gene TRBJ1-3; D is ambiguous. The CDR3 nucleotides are TGTGCCAGCAGTCGACGATACGGGAACACCATATATTTT. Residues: CASSRRYGNTIYF.